The rows below give T cell receptor beta chains drawn from one sample of a study of blood T cell repertoires in COVID-19. Sequencing was performed with immunoSEQ multiplex PCR; in TCRdb, only in-frame clones are kept and a portion is missing. The repertoire holds 150,000 to 200,000 clones, with over 75% as singletons. The sample consisted of PBMCs or T cells enriched from blood (not recorded which). The source is a woman aged 18 to 35 who had recovered from COVID-19. Each CDR3 is given with its conserved first and last residue. D genes are given only for firm matches. Not all rows give a size; the values are once, few, many and, for expanded clones, a class.

d_gene	abundance	v_gene	j_gene	CDR3nt	CDR3aa
TRBD2	.	TRBV23-1	TRBJ2-5	TGCGCCAGCAGTCTAGCCCTCGATCACAGCCAGCGGGAGGGCCTGGAGACCCAGTACTTC	CASSLALDHSQREGLETQYF
TRBD2	.	TRBV10-2	TRBJ2-5	TGCGCCAGCAGCCTCAGCGGGAGGGGAAGGGAGACCCAGTACTTC	CASSLSGRGRETQYF
.	.	TRBV9	TRBJ2-2	TGTGCCAGCAGCGTAGTGGGGACACTCCCGAACACCGGGGAGCTGTTTTTT	CASSVVGTLPNTGELFF
.	.	TRBV11-2	TRBJ2-2	TGTGCCAGCAGCTTACGTTCCGGGATCCCCAACTACACCGGGGAGCTGTTTTTT	CASSLRSGIPNYTGELFF
.	.	TRBV18	TRBJ1-1	TGTGCCAGCTCACCTGGACAGACCACTGAAGCTTTCTTT	CASSPGQTTEAFF
.	.	TRBV6-2/TRBV6-3	TRBJ2-1	TGTGCCAGCAGTGCCAGGGATTCCAATGAGCAGTTCTTC	CASSARDSNEQFF
TRBD2	.	TRBV9	TRBJ2-4	TGTGCCAGCAGCCCCGGGGGGGCTAGCGGGAGTCCTGCCAAAAACATTCAGTACTTC	CASSPGGASGSPAKNIQYF
.	.	TRBV6-5	TRBJ1-2	TGTGCCAGCAAACAGGACCCTCTTAACTATGGCTACACCTTC	CASKQDPLNYGYTF
.	.	TRBV20-1	TRBJ2-1	TGCAGTGCGCGTGACAGAGGGCAGTTCTTC	CSARDRGQFF
.	.	TRBV12-5	TRBJ2-5	TGTGCTAGTGGTTCTTTCAGGGACCAAGAGACCCAGTACTTC	CASGSFRDQETQYF
TRBD1	.	TRBV28	TRBJ1-6	TGTGCCAGCAGTCCTCACCAGGGGGCGGGTTCACCCCTCCACTTT	CASSPHQGAGSPLHF
TRBD2	once	TRBV15	TRBJ2-1	TGTGCCACCAGCAGAGTGCGGGAGGGAGCCTACAATGAGCAGTTCTTC	CATSRVREGAYNEQFF
TRBD1	.	TRBV2	TRBJ2-7	TGTGCCAGCAGTGAACGGGGACAGGGGGCTGACGAGCAGTACTTC	CASSERGQGADEQYF
.	.	TRBV4-1	TRBJ1-4	TGCGCCAGCAGCCAAGGCCCCCCAGGGGAGCTTAATGAAAAACTGTTTTTT	CASSQGPPGELNEKLFF
TRBD2	.	TRBV4-1	TRBJ2-7	TGCGCCAGCAGCCCGGGACTAGCGGGTACCTACGAGCAGTACTTC	CASSPGLAGTYEQYF
.	.	TRBV30	TRBJ2-7	TGTGCCTGGATTGCAGGGCCCTACGAGCAGTACTTC	CAWIAGPYEQYF
TRBD1	.	TRBV5-1	TRBJ1-4	TGCGCCAGCAGCGCATACAGGGGGCCTAATGAAAAACTGTTTTTT	CASSAYRGPNEKLFF
.	few	TRBV12-3/TRBV12-4	TRBJ1-5	TGTGCCAGCAGTCCTTCCCCCAATCAGCCCCAGCATTTT	CASSPSPNQPQHF
.	.	TRBV18	TRBJ2-7	TGTGCCAGCTCACCACTAGACCTGACCCTGACCGGGGAGCAGTACTTC	CASSPLDLTLTGEQYF
.	.	TRBV24-1	TRBJ2-7	TGTGCCACCAGTGATTTACAAGGGGTAAGCTACGAGCAGTACTTC	CATSDLQGVSYEQYF
TRBD2	.	TRBV3-1/TRBV3-2	TRBJ2-7	TGTGCCAGCAGCCTGACACGACTTTCCGGGACTAGCGGGAGTTTACTCTACGAGCAGTACTTC	CASSLTRLSGTSGSLLYEQYF
TRBD1	.	TRBV5-6	TRBJ1-3	TGTGCCAGCAGCCCAGGACAGGGTCCGGGGTCTGGAAACACCATATATTTT	CASSPGQGPGSGNTIYF
.	.	TRBV21-1	TRBJ1-3	TGTGCCAGCAGCAAAAGGGGAGGATGGGCGCAGCGAAACACCATATATTTT	CASSKRGGWAQRNTIYF
.	few	TRBV5-4	TRBJ2-2	TGTGCCAGCAGCTTCTATGAGACACCGAACACCGGGGAGCTGTTTTTT	CASSFYETPNTGELFF
.	.	TRBV27	TRBJ1-2	TGTGCCACCCTCACTGTGAGGTATGGCTACACCTTC	CATLTVRYGYTF
.	.	TRBV4-1	TRBJ2-1	TGCGCCAGCAGCCAAACCCAGGACAGTTACAATGAGCAGTTCTTC	CASSQTQDSYNEQFF
.	.	TRBV28	TRBJ2-7	TGTGCCAGCAGAATTCAGGGGTCCGAGCAGTACTTC	CASRIQGSEQYF
.	.	TRBV4-1	TRBJ1-2	TGCGCCAGCAGCCAATCAGACAGCTTTAACTATGGCTACACCTTC	CASSQSDSFNYGYTF
TRBD1	.	TRBV4-3	TRBJ1-1	TGCGCCAGCAGCCCCCGGTCAGGGGGGTGGAACACTGAAGCTTTCTTT	CASSPRSGGWNTEAFF
TRBD2	few	TRBV6-4	TRBJ2-1	TGTGCCAGCAGCCAACTAGCGGGAGCACTCAATGAGCAGTTCTTC	CASSQLAGALNEQFF
.	few	TRBV10-2	TRBJ2-7	TGCGCCAGCAGCCGGACAGAATCCTACGAGCAGTACTTC	CASSRTESYEQYF
TRBD1	.	TRBV30	TRBJ1-1	TGTGCCTGGAGTGGAGGGACAGGGGGATCCCTGAACACTGAAGCTTTCTTT	CAWSGGTGGSLNTEAFF
.	.	TRBV5-1	TRBJ2-3	TGCGCCAGCAGCTTGGAGGACTCAAGCACAGATACGCAGTATTTT	CASSLEDSSTDTQYF
.	.	TRBV6-2/TRBV6-3	TRBJ2-1	TGTGCCAGCAGTTACTCAGGGGCCTTGCGGGAGCAGTTCTTC	CASSYSGALREQFF
TRBD1	.	TRBV19	TRBJ2-7	TGTGCCAGTAGTATCACAGGGGCGTCACACGAGCAGTACTTC	CASSITGASHEQYF
.	.	TRBV12-5	TRBJ2-2	TGTGCTAGTGGTTTGGTACTAGCTAGAGCCGGGGAGCTGTTTTTT	CASGLVLARAGELFF
TRBD1	.	TRBV5-1	TRBJ2-5	TGCGCCAGCAGCTGGGGACAGGGGAAAGAGACCCAGTACTTC	CASSWGQGKETQYF
.	.	TRBV28	TRBJ1-5	TGTGCCAGCAGTTTATCTAGGGGGAACAATCAGCCCCAGCATTTT	CASSLSRGNNQPQHF
TRBD1	few	TRBV29-1	TRBJ2-7	TGCAGCGTTGAAATAGGACAGGGGGGCTACGAGCAGTACTTC	CSVEIGQGGYEQYF
TRBD2	.	TRBV19	TRBJ2-2	TGTGCCAGTAGTTCATTAGCGGGAGTCGGGGAGCTGTTTTTT	CASSSLAGVGELFF
TRBD1	.	TRBV9	TRBJ1-6	TGTGCCAGCAGCCCCTTCGGGACAGGCCCTAGGGATTCACCCCTCCACTTT	CASSPFGTGPRDSPLHF
TRBD1	.	TRBV3-1/TRBV3-2	TRBJ1-2	TGTGCCAGCAGCATAGGGACAGGGGGGAATGGCTACACCTTC	CASSIGTGGNGYTF
TRBD2	.	TRBV4-3	TRBJ2-7	TGCGCCAGCAGTCTCGTCCTCACTAGCGGGAACTACGAGCAGTACTTC	CASSLVLTSGNYEQYF
TRBD2	.	TRBV5-4	TRBJ2-7	TGTGCCAGCAGCTTGGGTACTAGCGGGGGAACGTATGTGGGCGAGCAGTACTTC	CASSLGTSGGTYVGEQYF
.	.	TRBV2	TRBJ1-2	TGTGCCAGTTCTGACGCCTCTACGACAGGCTTGGGGTATGGCTACACCTTC	CASSDASTTGLGYGYTF